This TCR beta chain was retrieved from a study of blood T cell repertoires in COVID-19. Those enrolled in Seattle joined during active infection and were followed longitudinally afterward. The repertoire was sequenced with immunoSEQ multiplex PCR; TCRdb's copy has only in-frame clones and lacks some. The table includes over 75,000 clones, 85% to 90% detected once. CDR1 and CDR2 (germline): LNHDA, SQIVND (reference sequence). There are 18 residues in the CDR3. After removal of 2 bases from V and 2 bases from J, the junction contained 7 bases not matched to a gene. The sample consisted of peripheral blood. The J gene is TRBJ2-6, the V gene TRBV19, with 9 nucleotides matching TRBD1. This sequence originates from a human donor with COVID-19, enrolled during active disease. The donor label of this sample is uncertain. The CDR3 reads CASSISTGGRTGANVLTF. In DNA, the CDR3 is TGTGCCAGTAGTATATCGACAGGGGGGAGGACTGGGGCCAACGTCCTGACTTTC.